This is a list of T cell receptor beta chains from one sample in a study of T cell repertoires in cytomegalovirus infection. MiXCR, applied by TCRdb to the reads, yields one record per CDR3 protein. Of approximately 180,000 distinct CDR3 sequences listed, approximately 9.7% are singletons. Sample: PBMCs. All receptors come from a human donor in good health (CMV status not recorded). Some clones in this sample may be carry-over from other donors' samples. The CDR3 runs from the conserved cysteine through the conserved F or W. A D gene is named only where the DNA matches it firmly. Clone size is shown for a subset of rows, as once, few, many or a class of expanded clone.

V	size	J	D	DNA	CDR3
TRBV9	-	TRBJ1-1	-	TGTGCCAGCAGCGTAGGTTCCGGTATGAACACTGAAGCTTTCTTT	CASSVGSGMNTEAFF
TRBV28	few	TRBJ1-1	-	TGTGCCAGCAGTTTATTTCGGGGTCCGAACACTGAAGCTTTCTTT	CASSLFRGPNTEAFF
TRBV28	-	TRBJ1-1	-	TGTGCCAGCAGTCCCCTAGACAGAGCGAACACTGAAGCTTTCTTT	CASSPLDRANTEAFF
TRBV12-3/TRBV12-4	many	TRBJ1-5	TRBD1	TGTGCCAGCAGTTTCCAGGGGGCTAGCAATCAGCCCCAGCATTTT	CASSFQGASNQPQHF
TRBV10-3	few	TRBJ1-5	-	TGTGCCACCCAACATAGGGGTGAAGGTCAGCCCCAGCATTTT	CATQHRGEGQPQHF
TRBV15	many	TRBJ2-3	-	TGTGCCACCAGCAGAGGACGGGAGAACACAGATACGCAGTATTTT	CATSRGRENTDTQYF
TRBV7-9	few	TRBJ2-3	-	TGTGCCAGCAGCTTAGTGGCAGGTCCTAGCACAGATACGCAGTATTTT	CASSLVAGPSTDTQYF
TRBV7-2	many	TRBJ2-3	-	TGTGCCAGCAGCCCCGCGGGCACAGATACGCAGTATTTT	CASSPAGTDTQYF
TRBV7-2	many	TRBJ2-7	TRBD2	TGTGCCAGCAGCGCCCGAACCGGGACTAGGAATAACGAGCAGTACTTC	CASSARTGTRNNEQYF
TRBV7-2	many	TRBJ1-6	-	TGTGCCAGCAGCGAAACTTACGGACCCCTCCACTTT	CASSETYGPLHF
TRBV30	-	TRBJ2-7	TRBD1	TGTGCCTGGAGTCGACAGGGGAGCTCCTACGAGCAGTACTTC	CAWSRQGSSYEQYF
TRBV11-2	many	TRBJ2-7	-	TGTGCCAGCAGCTTAACCAGGTCTACGACGGTCGAGCAGTACTTC	CASSLTRSTTVEQYF
TRBV6-9	many	TRBJ2-3	-	TGTGCCAGCAGTCAGACGAACACAGATACGCAGTATTTT	CASSQTNTDTQYF
TRBV29-1	-	TRBJ2-5	TRBD2	TGCAGCGTTTCGGGACTAGCGGGAGGAGTAGGAGAGACCCAGTACTTC	CSVSGLAGGVGETQYF
TRBV15	few	TRBJ2-5	-	TGTGCCACCAGCAGAGGAATGGTCGGCAGGGGCCAAGAGACCCAGTACTTC	CATSRGMVGRGQETQYF
TRBV6-1	many	TRBJ2-3	TRBD1	TGTGCCAGCAGTGAGTCCACCGGGACAGGCGTCACAGATACGCAGTATTTT	CASSESTGTGVTDTQYF
TRBV7-8	many	TRBJ2-1	TRBD1	TGTGCCAGCAGCTGGAGGACAGGGGGCACCTACAATGAGCAGTTCTTC	CASSWRTGGTYNEQFF
TRBV20-1	few	TRBJ2-3	-	TGCAGTGCTACGCAGGGTAACACAGATACGCAGTATTTT	CSATQGNTDTQYF
TRBV28	few	TRBJ1-2	-	TGTGCCAGCAGACAAACAGGGATGAGCTATGGCTACACCTTC	CASRQTGMSYGYTF
TRBV20-1	-	TRBJ2-1	TRBD1	TGCAGTGCTAGGGGACAGGGGGCACGTGAGCAGTTCTTC	CSARGQGAREQFF
TRBV29-1	few	TRBJ2-1	-	TGCAGCACCCCGGGCCGTGATGAGCAGTTCTTC	CSTPGRDEQFF
TRBV20-1	-	TRBJ1-4	-	TGCAGTGCTAGAAGGGGAGGTAATGAAAAACTGTTTTTT	CSARRGGNEKLFF
TRBV20-1	-	TRBJ2-5	TRBD2	TGCAGTGCTAGAGACGGGCTAGCGGGAGTTGAGACCCAGTACTTC	CSARDGLAGVETQYF
TRBV28	many	TRBJ2-1	-	TGTGCCAGCATTAGCTCGGTTCGGCAGGAATACAATGAGCAGTTCTTC	CASISSVRQEYNEQFF
TRBV2	many	TRBJ2-1	TRBD1	TGTGCCAGCAGAAGCCGGGACAGCTCCTACAATGAGCAGTTCTTC	CASRSRDSSYNEQFF
TRBV7-2	many	TRBJ1-5	-	TGTGCCAGCAGCTTAGCGGAAGCAAGCAATCAGCCCCAGCATTTT	CASSLAEASNQPQHF
TRBV28	many	TRBJ1-4	TRBD1	TGTGCCAGCAGTTTAGGGACAGGACCTAATGAAAAACTGTTTTTT	CASSLGTGPNEKLFF
TRBV7-2	many	TRBJ1-4	-	TGTGCCAGCAGCTTAGTGGGTGAAAAACTGTTTTTT	CASSLVGEKLFF
TRBV28	-	TRBJ1-2	-	TGTGCCAGCAGTTTGAACGGAAACTATGGCTACACCTTC	CASSLNGNYGYTF
TRBV24-1	many	TRBJ2-5	-	TGTGCCACCAGTGACCCGGACAGATACCAAGAGACCCAGTACTTC	CATSDPDRYQETQYF
TRBV6-2/TRBV6-3	-	TRBJ1-5	-	TGTGCCAGTATACAGGGAAGCAATCAGCCCCAGCATTTT	CASIQGSNQPQHF
TRBV20-1	-	TRBJ2-7	-	TGCAGTGCTAGTAAGGTGGGGCAGGGATTTTGGAACGAGCAGTACTTC	CSASKVGQGFWNEQYF
TRBV28	many	TRBJ1-4	-	TGTGCCAGCAGTCCGAACCGGGGCAGGGGAATTTTT	CASSPNRGRGIF
TRBV4-3	few	TRBJ1-1	TRBD1	TGCGCCAGCAGCCAACTGACAGGGACCACTGAAGCTTTCTTT	CASSQLTGTTEAFF
TRBV7-2	many	TRBJ2-7	-	TGTGCCAGCAGCTCTAATAGCGGCCGACTGTACGAGCAGTACTTC	CASSSNSGRLYEQYF
TRBV11-2	few	TRBJ1-2	TRBD1	TGTGCCAGCAGCTTATTACAGGGGGCTGCCTATGGCTACACCTTC	CASSLLQGAAYGYTF
TRBV7-2	many	TRBJ2-2	TRBD1	TGTGCCAGCAGCCTGGGGGGACAGGGGGCAACCGGGGAGCTGTTTTTT	CASSLGGQGATGELFF
TRBV7-2	many	TRBJ2-7	-	TGTGCCAGCAGCTTAGTTGTCAGGAACGAGCAGTACTTC	CASSLVVRNEQYF
TRBV7-2	many	TRBJ2-5	-	TGTGCCAGCAGCTTAGCGGAGTGGGAGACCCAGTACTTC	CASSLAEWETQYF
TRBV15	few	TRBJ2-7	TRBD1	TGTGCCACCAGCCCCGCGGGACAGGTCTCCTACGAGCAGTACTTC	CATSPAGQVSYEQYF
TRBV2	-	TRBJ1-6	-	TGTGCCAGCAGTGGGGACGTGGATAATTCACCCCTCCACTTT	CASSGDVDNSPLHF
TRBV6-6	few	TRBJ1-3	-	TGTGCCAGCAGTCAAGGGGCCGGAAACACCATATATTTT	CASSQGAGNTIYF
TRBV19	many	TRBJ1-5	-	TGTGCCAGTAGCCCGGGGCTAGAAGGCAATCAGCCCCAACATTTT	CASSPGLEGNQPQHF
TRBV19	many	TRBJ1-2	-	TGTGCCAGTAGTATCGCCGAAGAAGGCAACACCTTC	CASSIAEEGNTF
TRBV19	few	TRBJ1-1	-	TGTGCCAGTAGCATCGGGTCGATCCTGAACACTGAAGCTTTCTTT	CASSIGSILNTEAFF
TRBV7-8	few	TRBJ2-7	TRBD2	TGTGCCAGCAGCTCTAGCGGGGGCTACGAGCAGTACTTC	CASSSSGGYEQYF
TRBV2	-	TRBJ2-5	-	TGTGCCATCGGGGCCGGGGGAGGCAAACAAGAGACCCAGTACTTC	CAIGAGGGKQETQYF
TRBV25-1	many	TRBJ2-1	TRBD2	TGTGCCAGCAGATCTAGCGGTGGGGACAATGAGCAGTTCTTC	CASRSSGGDNEQFF
TRBV25-1	many	TRBJ1-1	-	TGTGCCAGCAGGAGCCCCCTCATGAACACTGAAGCTTTCTTT	CASRSPLMNTEAFF
TRBV4-2	-	TRBJ2-7	TRBD2	TGTGCCAGCAGCCAAGATGATCACGCGCGGGAGGGTTTCTACGAGCAGTACTTC	CASSQDDHAREGFYEQYF
TRBV9	many	TRBJ1-1	TRBD1	TGTGCCAGCAGCGTAGGGGGACAGGGGGAGACTGAAGCTTTCTTT	CASSVGGQGETEAFF
TRBV12-3/TRBV12-4	-	TRBJ1-5	TRBD1	TGTGCCAGCAGGGGCGACAGGGTATGGAATCAGCCCCAGCATTTT	CASRGDRVWNQPQHF
TRBV7-2	many	TRBJ1-2	TRBD1	TGTGCCAGCAGCCTTCGGGACAGTCCAGCTTATGGCTACACCTTC	CASSLRDSPAYGYTF
TRBV10-3	many	TRBJ2-1	TRBD1	TGTGCCATCAGTGAGCTAGGGGGCAGTGAGCAGTTCTTC	CAISELGGSEQFF
TRBV7-9	many	TRBJ1-2	-	TGTGCCAGCAGCCTTCCGGGCAAAGAAGGCTATGGCTACACCTTC	CASSLPGKEGYGYTF
TRBV11-2	many	TRBJ1-2	-	TGTGCCAGCAGTCGTCGGAGCCTCGACTATGGCTACACCTTC	CASSRRSLDYGYTF
TRBV7-2	many	TRBJ2-7	-	TGTGCCAGCAGCTTAGCTGCTATTCAGCACCGAAGTTTTCACGAGCAGTACTTC	CASSLAAIQHRSFHEQYF
TRBV5-1	-	TRBJ1-1	-	TGCGCCAGCAGGATTGGACACTCCGGGACTGAAGCTTTCTTT	CASRIGHSGTEAFF
TRBV7-8	few	TRBJ2-7	-	TGTGCCAGCAGCTTGTCGAGCGACTACGAGCAGTACTTC	CASSLSSDYEQYF
TRBV28	once	TRBJ2-7	TRBD2	TGTGCCAGCCCTCCGGGACTAGCTGTGCCCTACGAGCAGTACTTC	CASPPGLAVPYEQYF